This TCR beta chain appears in the sequencing data of a study of molecular identifiers for immune sequencing clone quantification. General study points: Investigators reportedly could detect spiked Jurkat TCR RNA from one cell among around 930,000 naive cells.

A CD8+CD4-CCR7+CD45RA+ phenotype served as the sorting definition for naive CD8 T cells. The length of the CDR3 is 17 residues. Germline values: CDR1 MNHEY, CDR2 SVGAGI. The germline V and J ends were trimmed by 6 bases and 7 bases, with 24 bases remaining between them. A note on this clonotype: What it recognizes is unknown.

As previously described, bulk TCR libraries were made using listed TCR primers. TCRdb redid the calling of the PCR reads with MiXCR, one entry per CDR3 protein. The table has 300,000 to 400,000 distinct CDR3 sequences, about a quarter seen once. The sample taken for sequencing was naive CD8+ T cells from blood, with Jurkat cell RNA spiked in. Subset noted: FACS-sorted CD8+CD4-CCR7+CD45RA+ naive T cells. The clonotype comes from a human donor in good health. Some libraries in this study had Jurkat cell RNA spiked in. The J gene is TRBJ1-4, the V gene TRBV6-5; D is unresolved. In DNA, the CDR3 is TGTGCCAGCAGCCCACGAGAAGGAGTCGGGTACGGTGAAAAACTGTTTTTT. Its protein product is CASSPREGVGYGEKLFF.